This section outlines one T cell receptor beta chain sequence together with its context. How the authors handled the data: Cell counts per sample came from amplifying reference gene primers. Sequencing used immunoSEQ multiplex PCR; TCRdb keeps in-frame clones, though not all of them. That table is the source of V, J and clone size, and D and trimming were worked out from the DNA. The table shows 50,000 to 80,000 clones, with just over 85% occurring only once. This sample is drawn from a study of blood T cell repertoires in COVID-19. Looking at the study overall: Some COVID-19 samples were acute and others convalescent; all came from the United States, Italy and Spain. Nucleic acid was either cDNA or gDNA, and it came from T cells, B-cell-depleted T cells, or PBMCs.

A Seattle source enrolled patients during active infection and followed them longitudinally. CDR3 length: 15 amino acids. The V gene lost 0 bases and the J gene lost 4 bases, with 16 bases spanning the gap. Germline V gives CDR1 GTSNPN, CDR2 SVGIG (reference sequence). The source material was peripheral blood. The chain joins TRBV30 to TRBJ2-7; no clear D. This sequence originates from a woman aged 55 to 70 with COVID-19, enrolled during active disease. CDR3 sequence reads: CAWSVWSDLTYEQYF. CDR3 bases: TGTGCCTGGAGTGTATGGTCAGATTTAACATACGAGCAGTACTTC.